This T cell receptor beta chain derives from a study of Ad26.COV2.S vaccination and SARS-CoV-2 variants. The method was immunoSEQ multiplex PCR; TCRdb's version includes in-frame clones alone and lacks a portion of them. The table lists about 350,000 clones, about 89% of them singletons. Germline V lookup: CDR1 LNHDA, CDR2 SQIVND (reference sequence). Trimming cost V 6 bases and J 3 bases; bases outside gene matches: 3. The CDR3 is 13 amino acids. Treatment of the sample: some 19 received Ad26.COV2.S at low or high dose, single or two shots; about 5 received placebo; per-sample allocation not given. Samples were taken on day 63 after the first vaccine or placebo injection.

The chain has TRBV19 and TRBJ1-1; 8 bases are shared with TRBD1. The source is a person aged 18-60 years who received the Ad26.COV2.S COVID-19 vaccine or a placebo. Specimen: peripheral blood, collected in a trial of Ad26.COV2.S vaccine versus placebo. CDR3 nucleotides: TGTGCCAGTAGGACACAGGGGGACACTGAAGCTTTCTTT. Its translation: CASRTQGDTEAFF.